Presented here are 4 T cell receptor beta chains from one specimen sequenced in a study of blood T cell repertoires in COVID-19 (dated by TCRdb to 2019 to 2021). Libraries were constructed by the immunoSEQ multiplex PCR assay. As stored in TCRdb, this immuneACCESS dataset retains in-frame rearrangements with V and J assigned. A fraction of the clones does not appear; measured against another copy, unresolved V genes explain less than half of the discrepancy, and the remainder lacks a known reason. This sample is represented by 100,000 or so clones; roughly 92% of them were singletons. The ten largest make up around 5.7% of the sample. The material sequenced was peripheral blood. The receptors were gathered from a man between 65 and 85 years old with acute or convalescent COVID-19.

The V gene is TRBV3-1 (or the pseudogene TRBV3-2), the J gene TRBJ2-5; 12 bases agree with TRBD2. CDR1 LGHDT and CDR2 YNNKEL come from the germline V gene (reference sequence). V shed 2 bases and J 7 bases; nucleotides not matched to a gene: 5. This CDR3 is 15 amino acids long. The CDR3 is CASSQWTSGMGTQYF. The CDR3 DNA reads TGTGCCAGCAGCCAATGGACTAGCGGGATGGGGACCCAGTACTTC.

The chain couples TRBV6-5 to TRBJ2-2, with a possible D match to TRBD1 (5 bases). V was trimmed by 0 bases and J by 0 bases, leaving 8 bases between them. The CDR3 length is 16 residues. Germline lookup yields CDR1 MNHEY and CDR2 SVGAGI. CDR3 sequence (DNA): TGTGCCAGCAGTTACTCAGCAGGGCCGAACACCGGGGAGCTGTTTTTT. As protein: CASSYSAGPNTGELFF.

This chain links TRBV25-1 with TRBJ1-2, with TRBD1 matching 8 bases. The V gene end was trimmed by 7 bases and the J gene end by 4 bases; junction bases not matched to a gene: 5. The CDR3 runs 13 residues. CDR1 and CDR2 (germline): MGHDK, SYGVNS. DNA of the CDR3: TGTGCCAGCAAGGACAGGGACGGCTATGGCTACACCTTC. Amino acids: CASKDRDGYGYTF.

CDR3 residues: CASSQRTEPNTEAFF. In nucleotides, the CDR3 is TGCGCCAGCAGCCAAAGGACAGAGCCGAACACTGAAGCTTTCTTT. The chain combines TRBV5-1 with TRBJ1-1, with D possibly being TRBD1 (6 bases). Germline V gives CDR1 SGHRS, CDR2 YFSETQ. V lost 4 bases and J 1 base, leaving 14 bases between the germline ends. CDR3 length equals 15 residues.